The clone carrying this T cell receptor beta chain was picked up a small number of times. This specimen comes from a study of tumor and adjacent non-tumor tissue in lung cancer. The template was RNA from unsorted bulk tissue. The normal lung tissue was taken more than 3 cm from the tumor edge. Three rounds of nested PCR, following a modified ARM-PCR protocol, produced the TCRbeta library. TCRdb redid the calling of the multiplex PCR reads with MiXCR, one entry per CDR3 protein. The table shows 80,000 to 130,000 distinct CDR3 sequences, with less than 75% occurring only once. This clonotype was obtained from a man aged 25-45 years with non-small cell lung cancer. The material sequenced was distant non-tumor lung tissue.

CDR3 amino acids: CSAQDGSEKLFF. In nucleotides, the CDR3 is TGCAGTGCCCAGGACGGGTCTGAAAAACTGTTTTTT. The chain couples TRBV20-1 to TRBJ1-4; no reliable D call. The CDR3 runs 12 residues. Germline CDR1 and CDR2: DFQATT and SNEGSKA (reference sequence). V gave up 6 bases and J gave up 7 bases, with 12 bases separating them.